A selection of T cell receptor beta chains follows, all from one sample in a study of T cells after somatic rescue of genetic block. Some clones are missing from TCRdb's copy, which holds only in-frame ones; the method was immunoSEQ multiplex PCR. The sample records more than 14,000 clones, around 70% being singletons. The sample was peripheral blood mononuclear cells (PBMCs). Every receptor here comes from a boy younger than 18. CDR3s include the opening cysteine and the closing phenylalanine or tryptophan. The D gene is left open where the match is weak. Some rows mark clone size as missing; the rest say once, few, many or name a class of expanded clone.

few,TRBD2,TRBV27,TRBJ2-6,TGTGCCAGCAGTTACCTCGCGGGGGGCTCCTCTGGGGCCAACGTCCTGACTTTC,CASSYLAGGSSGANVLTF
NA,TRBD1,TRBV2,TRBJ1-1,TGTGCCAGCACTAGACAGGGGGGGTTGAACACTGAAGCTTTCTTT,CASTRQGGLNTEAFF
NA,NA,TRBV27,TRBJ2-5,TGTGCCAGCAGTTCCCTAGGACGGTTCCAAGAGACCCAGTACTTC,CASSSLGRFQETQYF
NA,NA,TRBV10-1,TRBJ1-1,TGCGCCAGCAGTGAGGCGGGGACCACTGAAGCTTTCTTT,CASSEAGTTEAFF
NA,TRBD2,TRBV7-9,TRBJ2-3,TGTGCCAGCAGTACGCGGGCTAGCGGGAGCACAGATACGCAGTATTTT,CASSTRASGSTDTQYF
NA,NA,TRBV19,TRBJ2-3,TGTGCCAGTAGTGCCTTTACAGATACGCAGTATTTT,CASSAFTDTQYF
NA,NA,TRBV6-6,TRBJ2-5,TGTGCCAGCGCCAGGACAGAGATAGGGGAGACCCAGTACTTC,CASARTEIGETQYF
NA,TRBD1,TRBV27,TRBJ2-2,TGTGCCAGCAGTTTATTTCTAATTCGGACAGGGGGGGCCGGGGAGCTGTTTTTT,CASSLFLIRTGGAGELFF
NA,NA,TRBV6-5,TRBJ2-3,TGTGCCAGCAGTTTTGGAGGGGGCCGCACAGATACGCAGTATTTT,CASSFGGGRTDTQYF
once,TRBD2,TRBV18,TRBJ2-7,TGTGCCAGCTCACCCGGGACTAGCTCCACCTACGAGCAGTACTTC,CASSPGTSSTYEQYF
NA,NA,TRBV10-3,TRBJ1-1,TGTGCCATCAGTGCGGCGGGACACCCGAACACTGAAGCTTTCTTT,CAISAAGHPNTEAFF
NA,NA,TRBV15,TRBJ2-3,TGTGCCACCAGCAGAATTAGGGATACGCAGTATTTT,CATSRIRDTQYF
NA,NA,TRBV18,TRBJ1-2,TGTGCCAGCTCAGGCCTTATAGGGGGCTACACCTTC,CASSGLIGGYTF
NA,NA,TRBV7-3,TRBJ2-2,TGTGCCAGCAGACCACGGGGGCAGGCCGGGGAGCTGTTTTTT,CASRPRGQAGELFF
once,TRBD2,TRBV5-6,TRBJ2-2,TGTGCCAGCAGGTCCGACGGTCCTAGCGGGAACGGGGAGCTGTTTTTT,CASRSDGPSGNGELFF
NA,NA,TRBV25-1,TRBJ1-4,TGTGCCAGCAGTGAACCCAGGTTTAATGAAAAACTGTTTTTT,CASSEPRFNEKLFF
NA,NA,TRBV30,TRBJ1-3,TGTGCCTGGAGGACAGATTTATCTGGAAACACCATATATTTT,CAWRTDLSGNTIYF
NA,TRBD2,TRBV28,TRBJ2-2,TGTGCCAGCAGTTTGGGACTAGCGGGAGGGCGTCCGGGGAGCGGGGAGCTGTTTTTT,CASSLGLAGGRPGSGELFF
NA,NA,TRBV18,TRBJ2-5,TGTGCCAGCTCACCATACGTAGTCCAAGAGACCCAGTACTTC,CASSPYVVQETQYF
few,TRBD1,TRBV6-5,TRBJ2-7,TGTGCCAGCAGTTACGCCGGGACAGGGGCCTACGAGCAGTACTTC,CASSYAGTGAYEQYF
once,NA,TRBV28,TRBJ2-5,TGTGCCACCCTTGGGAGCCACTGGGTGACCCAGTACTTC,CATLGSHWVTQYF
few,NA,TRBV7-3,TRBJ2-5,TGTGCCAGCAGCGCTGGGGGGTCATTGGAGACCCAGTACTTC,CASSAGGSLETQYF
NA,NA,TRBV7-8,TRBJ2-5,TGTGCCAGCAGCTTAGTCTCTGTAAGAGAGACCCAGTACTTC,CASSLVSVRETQYF
NA,TRBD2,TRBV9,TRBJ2-1,TGTGCCAGCAGCGTGAGCGGGAGTATGGGTGAGCAGTTCTTC,CASSVSGSMGEQFF
NA,TRBD2,TRBV4-1,TRBJ2-3,TGCGCCAGCAGCCCCCGACTAGCGGGAGGGGGGGATACGCAGTATTTT,CASSPRLAGGGDTQYF
NA,TRBD1,TRBV29-1,TRBJ2-7,TGCAGCGTTGAAGCCCCAGGGGGTGCCAGGGAAAGGGCCTACGAGCAGTACTTC,CSVEAPGGARERAYEQYF
few,NA,TRBV2,TRBJ1-5,TGTGCCAGCAGTGATGGAGCAAATCAGCCCCAGCATTTT,CASSDGANQPQHF
NA,NA,TRBV9,TRBJ1-3,TGTGCCAGCAGCGTCCTACCACAGGGCCCTGGAAACACCATATATTTT,CASSVLPQGPGNTIYF
NA,TRBD1,TRBV28,TRBJ2-7,TGTGCCAGCAGTCCCGGGACAGGGTTCATCTACGAGCAGTACTTC,CASSPGTGFIYEQYF
NA,TRBD1,TRBV12-5,TRBJ2-1,TGTGCTAGTGGTTTTCCGGGACAGGTTCTCAATGAGCAGTTCTTC,CASGFPGQVLNEQFF
NA,NA,TRBV7-2,TRBJ2-3,TGTGCCAGCAGCTTACAATCGGGAGATACGCAGTATTTT,CASSLQSGDTQYF
NA,NA,TRBV19,TRBJ1-6,TGTGCCAGTAGACCGGCGCAGGTCCCGGGCTATAATTCACCCCTCCACTTT,CASRPAQVPGYNSPLHF
NA,TRBD2,TRBV15,TRBJ2-1,TGTGCCACCAGCAGAGTAGGGACTAGCTATCATGAGCAGTTCTTC,CATSRVGTSYHEQFF
NA,NA,TRBV10-3,TRBJ2-5,TGTGCCATCGGGACAACACAAGAGACCCAGTACTTC,CAIGTTQETQYF
NA,NA,TRBV14,TRBJ1-6,TGTGCCAGCAGCCGAGGGGTGTATAATTCACCCCTCCACTTT,CASSRGVYNSPLHF
NA,NA,TRBV5-1,TRBJ2-7,TGCGCCAGCAGCTTGGGTGAGGCAGGGTATGAGCAGTACTTC,CASSLGEAGYEQYF
NA,NA,TRBV5-1,TRBJ1-6,TGCGCCAGCAGCTCGACGGGTTCCGTGGTATCCCCCCTCCACTTT,CASSSTGSVVSPLHF
NA,TRBD2,TRBV11-2,TRBJ2-5,TGTGCCAGCATCCCGGTTGCGGGGGGGGAGACCCAGTACTTC,CASIPVAGGETQYF
NA,TRBD1,TRBV30,TRBJ2-5,TGTGCCTGGAGTGGGGACAGGGCGTACCAAGAGACCCAGTACTTC,CAWSGDRAYQETQYF
NA,NA,TRBV7-8,TRBJ2-7,TGTGCCAGCAGCTTAGCTTTTGGGGGGACTGGCTACGAGCAGTACTTC,CASSLAFGGTGYEQYF
once,NA,TRBV19,TRBJ1-4,TGTGCCAGTAGCCTTACCCGCAAGAATGAAAAACTGTTTTTT,CASSLTRKNEKLFF
NA,NA,TRBV28,TRBJ1-2,TGTGCCACTGGGTTTTATGCCTATGGCTACACCTTC,CATGFYAYGYTF
NA,NA,TRBV4-1,TRBJ2-5,TGCGCCAGCAGCCCACAGGTCCAAGAGACCCAGTACTTC,CASSPQVQETQYF
NA,NA,TRBV5-1,TRBJ2-7,TGCGCCAGCAGCTTGGACAGGGAGCGCTACGAGCAGTACTTC,CASSLDRERYEQYF
NA,NA,TRBV7-2,TRBJ1-3,TGTGCCAGCAGCCAATCTGGAAACACCATATATTTT,CASSQSGNTIYF
few,NA,TRBV7-9,TRBJ2-7,TGTGCCAGCAGCCCTAACAGGGACGAGCAGTACTTC,CASSPNRDEQYF
few,TRBD1,TRBV6-1,TRBJ2-7,TGTGCCAGCAGGGACAGGGGGCTCTACGAGCAGTACTTC,CASRDRGLYEQYF
NA,NA,TRBV5-6,TRBJ2-1,TGTGCCAGCAGCTTGCCCGATGGGACACCCAATGAGCAGTTCTTC,CASSLPDGTPNEQFF
NA,NA,TRBV28,TRBJ2-2,TGTGCCAGCAAGGCGGTCACCGCGAACACCGGGGAGCTGTTTTTT,CASKAVTANTGELFF
NA,TRBD1,TRBV7-9,TRBJ2-5,TGTGCCAGCAGCATATACAGGGGCCAGTACTTC,CASSIYRGQYF
NA,TRBD2,TRBV10-3,TRBJ2-1,TGTGCCATCAGTGATTGGACTAGCGGGACCGCCGGGTACAATGAGCAGTTCTTC,CAISDWTSGTAGYNEQFF
NA,NA,TRBV30,TRBJ2-7,TGTGCCTGGGGAAGGGGCTCCTACGAGCAGTACTTC,CAWGRGSYEQYF
NA,TRBD2,TRBV11-2,TRBJ2-1,TGTGCCAGCAGCTTACCCTACGCCCGGGGGGGATCCTACAATGAGCAGTTCTTC,CASSLPYARGGSYNEQFF
NA,NA,TRBV6-5,TRBJ2-7,TGTGCCAGCAGTTACGAGAGGGTTAGCGAGCAGTACTTC,CASSYERVSEQYF
NA,NA,TRBV19,TRBJ1-2,TGTGCCAGTAGTATCCGGGGCCGAGGTACCCTATATGGCTACACCTTC,CASSIRGRGTLYGYTF